The sequence of this T cell receptor beta chain was determined in a study of beta chain features in type 1 diabetes. Study-wide results and limits: PCR might favor shorter templates, but any such skew would affect patients and controls equally. Researchers could not determine here whether HLA type influences TCRB rearrangement. TCRB CDR3s were moderately but significantly shorter in Type 1 diabetes patients in all four CD4+ subsets.

Expressed TCRB transcripts got sequenced, as all isolated RNA was reverse transcribed. Using immunoSEQ multiplex PCR, the repertoire was profiled, and TCRdb retains in-frame clones only, with some absent. In the table there are some 270,000 clones, less than 15% of which are singletons. Naive, central memory, regulatory and stem cell-like memory cells within the CD4+ compartment were sorted using CD45RO/CCR7/CD25/CD127/CD95/CD27. Germline CDR1 is SGHVS and CDR2 is FNYEAQ. The CDR3 sequence is 15 residues long. V gave up 1 base and J gave up 1 base; unmatched junction bases: 4. With respect to this clone: Antigen: not known.

The clonotype originates from a woman in her thirties or forties in good health. The specimen was naive CD4+ T cells from blood. The rearrangement joins TRBV7-6 to TRBJ2-7; 7 bases map to TRBD1. CDR3 sequence (DNA): TGTGCCAGCAGCTTAGTGGGGGACAGTTCCTACGAGCAGTACTTC. Protein sequence: CASSLVGDSSYEQYF.